This passage covers 26 T cell receptor beta chains from one sample sequenced in a study of blood T cell repertoires in COVID-19. Assay: immunoSEQ multiplex PCR; the TCRdb copy retains only in-frame clones and omits some. The data show over 400,000 clones, approximately 86% seen once. The sequenced sample was PBMCs or T cells enriched from blood (not recorded which). The origin of the receptors is a woman aged 55-70 years who had recovered from COVID-19.

The chain uses TRBV18 and TRBJ2-3, with TRBD2 identical over 7 bases. V trimming: 2 bases; J trimming: 3 bases; junction bases outside the gene matches: 2. Germline CDR1 and CDR2: KGHSH and LQKENI. CDR3 length: 14 residues. As DNA, the CDR3 is TGTGCCAGCTCACCAATTAGCGGGACAGATACGCAGTATTTT. This translates into CASSPISGTDTQYF.

This chain connects TRBV5-4 to TRBJ2-7; the match to TRBD1 covers 9 bases. The CDR3 has 15 residues. Germline assignment: CDR1 SGHNT and CDR2 YYREEE (reference sequence). J lost 6 bases, V lost 4 bases, and 11 bases had no gene match. In DNA, the CDR3 is TGTGCCAGCAGCCCGGAGCTACAGGGGGCGCGCGAGCAGTACTTC. Its protein is CASSPELQGAREQYF.

V gene TRBV6-5 combines with J gene TRBJ2-1, with a tentative D call TRBD1 (5 bases). CDR1 is MNHEY, CDR2 SVGAGI, per germline. The CDR3 contains 13 residues. Trimming left V 4 bases short and J 4 bases short, with 8 bases between. The CDR3 sequence is CASSSRQYNEQFF. The CDR3, as DNA: TGTGCCAGCAGTTCCCGACAGTACAATGAGCAGTTCTTC.

This clone was counted only a few times. As DNA, the CDR3 is TGTGCCAGCAGCTACTACTCAGATACGCAGTATTTT. Translating gives CASSYYSDTQYF. The gene calls are TRBV13 and TRBJ2-3, with D unclear. With 4 bases removed from V and 4 bases from J, the gap between germline ends came to 6 bases. This CDR3 has 12 amino acids. Per the germline V gene, CDR1 is PRHDT and CDR2 is FYEKMQ (reference sequence).

The rearrangement links TRBV25-1 to TRBJ1-4, with 9 bases matching TRBD1. The germline CDR1 and CDR2 sequences are MGHDK and SYGVNS. This CDR3 contains 15 residues. Unmatched junction bases numbered 2, after V lost 1 base and J lost 5 bases. The CDR3 region has the DNA TGTGCCAGCAGTGAATTTGGGACAGGGAATGAAAAACTGTTTTTT. As protein: CASSEFGTGNEKLFF.

The chain recombines TRBV29-1 with TRBJ1-2; TRBD1 agrees at 12 bases. The CDR3 runs to 16 residues. With V trimmed by 3 bases and J by 0 bases, 5 bases remained unmatched. Germline values: CDR1 SQVTM, CDR2 ANQGSEA. The CDR3 bases are TGCAGCGTTGACGGGACAGGGGGCCTCTCTAACTATGGCTACACCTTC. Protein: CSVDGTGGLSNYGYTF. The variable domain in full, with the rest retrieved from reference TRBV29-1 and TRBJ1-2, is SAVISQKPSRDICQRGTSLTIQCQVDSQVTMMFWYRQQPGQSLTLIATANQGSEATYESGFVIDKFPISRPNLTFSTLTVSNMSPEDSSIYLCSVDGTGGLSNYGYTFGSGTRLTVV.

This sequence joins TRBV25-1 and TRBJ2-7; 8 bases align to TRBD1. The germline V gene encodes CDR1 MGHDK and CDR2 SYGVNS. This CDR3 is 16 amino acids long. The V segment lost 3 bases and the J segment 0 bases; nucleotides outside the gene matches: 7. The CDR3 DNA reads as TGTGCCAGCAGTGAGGTCGCAGGGGGCCCCTCCTACGAGCAGTACGTC. Translated, it gives CASSEVAGGPSYEQYV.

J is TRBJ2-7 and V is TRBV7-6, with TRBD2 as a possible D gene (7 bases). This CDR3 is 17 amino acids long. Per the germline V gene, CDR1 is SGHVS and CDR2 is FNYEAQ. V shed 5 bases and J shed 1 base, with 21 bases lying between them. The DNA for the CDR3 is TGTGCCAGCAGCCGGGACAACCCCTCCGGGGGGTCCTACGAGCAGTACTTC. Translation: CASSRDNPSGGSYEQYF.

The gene calls are TRBV15 and TRBJ1-1, with D possibly matching TRBD1 (6 bases). Trimming left V 3 bases short and J 4 bases short, with 18 bases between. The germline gives CDR1 LNHNV, CDR2 YYDKDF (reference sequence). The CDR3 sequence is 16 residues long. The DNA for the CDR3 is TGTGCCACCAGCAGTCCGACACAGGGTTCGGGCACTGAAGCTTTCTTT. Translation gives CATSSPTQGSGTEAFF.

This clone occurred a few times. The V call is TRBV3-1 (or the pseudogene TRBV3-2), the J call TRBJ1-1; D gene uncertain. The CDR3 has 14 amino acids. V dropped 2 bases and J dropped 1 base, with 8 bases sitting between them. Germline CDR1 LGHDT, CDR2 YNNKEL (reference sequence). CDR3 protein: CASSQIPGNTEAFF. DNA of the CDR3: TGTGCCAGCAGCCAAATCCCAGGGAACACTGAAGCTTTCTTT.

V and J are TRBV29-1 and TRBJ1-1; weak D call: TRBD1 (5 bases). The germline V gene has CDR1 SQVTM and CDR2 ANQGSEA. The germline V and J ends were trimmed by 7 bases and 3 bases, with 12 bases remaining between them. There are 12 residues in the CDR3. The CDR3 nucleotides read TGCAGCGGTAGCCCGGGGGACACTGAAGCTTTCTTT. Translation gives CSGSPGDTEAFF.

This clone was seen once. The rearrangement links TRBV10-3 to TRBJ2-3; 11 bases align to TRBD1. This CDR3 is built from 20 residues. V shed 5 bases, J shed 4 bases, and the junction held 20 bases outside the gene matches. CDR1 and CDR2 from the germline V gene are ENHRY and SYGVKD. In nucleotides, the CDR3 is TGTGCCATCAGTAGAGCCGGGACAGGGGGATTTGCGGGGGGCTCAGATACGCAGTATTTT. This gives the protein CAISRAGTGGFAGGSDTQYF.

This clone was recorded only once. The V and J genes are TRBV9 and TRBJ2-2, with TRBD1 matching over 7 bases. The CDR3 length is 15 residues. J was trimmed by 1 base and V by 4 bases; bases with no gene match: 4. Germline V gene data show CDR1 as SGDLS and CDR2 as YYNGEE. CDR3 protein: CASSRQGENTGELFF. The CDR3, as DNA: TGTGCCAGCAGCCGACAGGGCGAGAACACCGGGGAGCTGTTTTTT. Combining the CDR3 with reference TRBV9 and TRBJ2-2 gives the whole variable domain DSGVTQTPKHLITATGQRVTLRCSPRSGDLSVYWYQQSLDQGLQFLIQYYNGEERAKGNILERFSAQQFPDLHSELNLSSLELGDSALYFCASSRQGENTGELFFGEGSRLTVL.

The CDR3 coding sequence is TGTGCCAGTAGTATATTAGCGGGGGGTGGAGATACGCAGTATTTT. Its protein product is CASSILAGGGDTQYF. The gene calls are TRBV19 and TRBJ2-3, with 10 bases lining up with TRBD2. Germline V gene sequence: CDR1 LNHDA, CDR2 SQIVND (reference sequence). V shed 2 bases, J shed 5 bases, and the junction held 4 bases outside the gene matches. The length of the CDR3 is 15 residues.

The chain has TRBV11-2 and TRBJ2-3, with D tentatively TRBD2 (6 bases). V was cut by 6 bases and J by 0 bases, with 13 bases left in between. This CDR3 contains 15 residues. CDR1 SGHAT and CDR2 FQNNGV come from the germline V gene. The CDR3 region has the DNA TGTGCCAGCAGGCCGTGGGGGACTAGCACAGATACGCAGTATTTT. Its translation: CASRPWGTSTDTQYF. Drawing the rest from reference TRBV11-2 and TRBJ2-3, the complete variable domain is EAGVAQSPRYKIIEKRQSVAFWCNPISGHATLYWYQQILGQGPKLLIQFQNNGVVDDSQLPKDRFSAERLKGVDSTLKIQPAKLEDSAVYLCASRPWGTSTDTQYFGPGTRLTVL.

About this clone itself: This sample includes further DNA sequences coding for the same CDR3. The rearrangement uses TRBV3-1 (or the pseudogene TRBV3-2) and TRBJ1-3, with D possibly matching TRBD1 (6 bases). CDR1 LGHDT and CDR2 YNNKEL come from the germline V gene (reference sequence). V was trimmed by 4 bases and J by 4 bases, leaving 8 bases between them. There are 13 residues in the CDR3. The chain's CDR3 is CASSPGQGNTIYF. The CDR3 region has the DNA TGTGCCAGCAGCCCTGGACAGGGAAACACCATATATTTT.

This clone was picked up one time. The rearrangement uses TRBV19 and TRBJ2-3, with D possibly TRBD1 on 7 matching bases. The germline V gene has CDR1 LNHDA and CDR2 SQIVND (reference sequence). V was cut by 5 bases and J by 3 bases, with 12 bases left in between. The CDR3 loop spans 14 amino acids. CDR3 sequence: CASSGQGGTDTQYF. The CDR3 region has the DNA TGTGCCAGTAGTGGTCAGGGGGGTACAGATACGCAGTATTTT.

V gene TRBV13 combines with J gene TRBJ1-2; 9 bases map to TRBD1. The CDR3 sequence is 13 residues long. V trimming: 4 bases; J trimming: 8 bases; junction bases outside the gene matches: 5. CDR1 is PRHDT, CDR2 FYEKMQ, per germline (reference sequence). The DNA for the CDR3 is TGTGCCAGCAGCTACACAGGGGGCGCAGGCTACACCTTC. This codes for CASSYTGGAGYTF.

A remark on this clone: Other DNA sequences in the same sample also yield this CDR3. This chain uses TRBV20-1 with TRBJ2-7; the D is unclear. CDR1 DFQATT and CDR2 SNEGSKA come from the germline V gene (reference sequence). Trimming removed 6 bases from V and 0 bases from J, with 6 bases in between. The CDR3 runs to 11 residues. CDR3: CSASSSYEQYF. CDR3 nucleotides: TGCAGTGCCTCGAGCTCCTACGAGCAGTACTTC.

The CDR3 protein is CASSLWRGEKLFF. Written as DNA, the CDR3 is TGTGCCAGCAGTTTGTGGAGGGGTGAAAAACTGTTTTTT. V is TRBV27 and J is TRBJ1-4; weak D call: TRBD1 (5 bases). The CDR3 consists of 13 residues. In germline, CDR1 is MNHEY, CDR2 SMNVEV (reference sequence). Trimming shortened V by 3 bases and J by 7 bases, and 9 bases separated the two germline ends.

This clone is a singleton in its sample. The V gene is TRBV30, the J gene TRBJ1-1, with unresolved D. The V end was cut by 2 bases, the J end by 2 bases, with 9 bases between. Germline values: CDR1 GTSNPN, CDR2 SVGIG (reference sequence). The CDR3 has 13 amino acids. The CDR3 reads CAWSSLRNTEAFF. The CDR3 DNA reads as TGTGCCTGGAGTTCCCTACGTAACACTGAAGCTTTCTTT.

The chain carries TRBV27 and TRBJ2-1; D gene ambiguous. V lost 7 bases, J lost 7 bases, and 11 bases lay in between. This CDR3 region has 12 residues. Germline values: CDR1 MNHEY, CDR2 SMNVEV (reference sequence). This CDR3 is CASIGSLNEQFF. The DNA of the CDR3 is TGTGCCAGCATTGGTAGCCTGAATGAGCAGTTCTTC.

This chain connects TRBV6-1 to TRBJ2-3; TRBD2 is a possible D gene (6 bases). The CDR3 spans 15 residues. Germline-derived CDR1 and CDR2 are MNHNS and SASEGT. Trimming stripped 3 bases from V and 0 bases from J, with 10 bases between. The CDR3 is CASSEGGSSTDTQYF. The CDR3 bases are TGTGCCAGCAGTGAGGGGGGTTCTAGCACAGATACGCAGTATTTT.

There are a few counts of this clone. This chain links TRBV18 with TRBJ2-7; tentatively, D is TRBD1 (6 bases). V was cut by 3 bases and J by 5 bases, with 11 bases left in between. Looked up from germline, CDR1 is KGHSH and CDR2 is LQKENI. This CDR3 is 13 amino acids long. Written as DNA, the CDR3 is TGTGCCAGCTCACCGGACAGCTCGAACGAGCAGTACGTC. Protein sequence: CASSPDSSNEQYV.

The CDR3: CASSITGTANYGYTF. In DNA form, the CDR3 reads TGTGCCAGTAGTATTACAGGGACAGCTAACTATGGCTACACCTTC. This chain connects TRBV19 to TRBJ1-2; 7 nucleotides agree with TRBD1. There are 15 residues in the CDR3. V was clipped by 3 bases and J by 0 bases; unmatched bases: 4. Germline V gene data show CDR1 as LNHDA and CDR2 as SQIVND (reference sequence). Full variable domain (missing parts from reference TRBV19 and TRBJ1-2): DGGITQSPKYLFRKEGQNVTLSCEQNLNHDAMYWYRQDPGQGLRLIYYSQIVNDFQKGDIAEGYSVSREKKESFPLTVTSAQKNPTAFYLCASSITGTANYGYTFGSGTRLTVV.

V gene TRBV25-1 combines with J gene TRBJ2-3, with TRBD1 matching 7 bases. Trimming at V came to 4 bases and at J to 2 bases, leaving 9 bases not matched to a gene. The CDR3 is 16 residues long. From germline, CDR1 is MGHDK and CDR2 SYGVNS. The chain's CDR3 is CASSATGDPPTDTQYF. DNA for the CDR3: TGTGCCAGCAGTGCCACAGGGGACCCCCCCACAGATACGCAGTATTTT.